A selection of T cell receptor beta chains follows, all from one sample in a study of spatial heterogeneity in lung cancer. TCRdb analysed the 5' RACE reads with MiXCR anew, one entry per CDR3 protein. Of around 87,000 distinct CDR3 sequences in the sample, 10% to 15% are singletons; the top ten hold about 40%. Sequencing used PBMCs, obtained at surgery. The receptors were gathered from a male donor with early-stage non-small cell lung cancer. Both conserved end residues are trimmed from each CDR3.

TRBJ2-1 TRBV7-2 ASSPSPAGGRNEQF
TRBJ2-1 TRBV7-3 ASSPTWSSYNEQF
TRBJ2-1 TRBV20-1 SARDPAGSRLNEQF
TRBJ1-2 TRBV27 ASSFVGAPGYT
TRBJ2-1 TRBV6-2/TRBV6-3 ASSRGLADYNEQF
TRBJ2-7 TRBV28 ASRTQRRGGYEQY
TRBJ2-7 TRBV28 ASSLSWRRYEQY
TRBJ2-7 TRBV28 ASRSPFRLTGGASYEQY
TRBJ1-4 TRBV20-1 SASGQRVNEKLF
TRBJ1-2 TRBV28 ASRRTGGHGYT
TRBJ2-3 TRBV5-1 ASSRDRIRTDTQY
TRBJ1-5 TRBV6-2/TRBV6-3 ASSYHDSSNQPQH
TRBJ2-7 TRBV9 ASSEEGYPSYEQY
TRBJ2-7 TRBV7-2 ASSAGLASFYEQY
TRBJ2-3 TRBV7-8 ASSLQGLAPNTQY
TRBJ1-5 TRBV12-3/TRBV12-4 ASSSMPGAQH
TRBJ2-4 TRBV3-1 ASSQEASGFQY
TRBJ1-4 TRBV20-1 SARDHGQPNEKLF
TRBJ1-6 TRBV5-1 ASSPGTANSPLH
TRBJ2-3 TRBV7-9 ASSLALADSTDTQY
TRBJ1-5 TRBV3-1 ASSQDHTGQPQH
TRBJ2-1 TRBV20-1 SATSFVWGGGNEQF
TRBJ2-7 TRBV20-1 SASWSSYEQY
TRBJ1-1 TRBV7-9 ASSLAKTGPTIEAF
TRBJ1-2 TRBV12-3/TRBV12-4 ASGFRQGVGGYT
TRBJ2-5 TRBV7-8 ASSLEQGRQETQY
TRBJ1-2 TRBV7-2 ASSLWGYYGYT
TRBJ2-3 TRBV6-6 ASSYSASGRAHGITDTQY
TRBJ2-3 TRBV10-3 AISEGPPYTDTQY
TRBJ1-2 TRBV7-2 ASSLATGGADYGYT
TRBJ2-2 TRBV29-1 SVADTGVPTNTGELF
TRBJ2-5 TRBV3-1 ASSQDERLETQY
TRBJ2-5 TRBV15 ATSPRGGRETQY
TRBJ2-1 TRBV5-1 ASSTGLPDEQF
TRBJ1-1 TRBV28 ASTSGGREAF
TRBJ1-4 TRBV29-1 SARKGTGAGGEKLF
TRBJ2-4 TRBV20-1 SAKLELAKNIQY
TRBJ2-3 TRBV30 AWSAGLAGSTDTQY
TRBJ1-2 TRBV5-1 ASSLQGQGGDGYT
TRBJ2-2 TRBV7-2 ASRQKTGDTGELF
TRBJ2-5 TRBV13 ASSLDSTGETQY
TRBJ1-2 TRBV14 ASSHRQGVDYGYT
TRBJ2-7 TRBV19 ASSTAGAGEQY
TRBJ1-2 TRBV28 ASTPAGAYYGYT
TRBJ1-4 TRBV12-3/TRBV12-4 ASSLAGSNEKLF
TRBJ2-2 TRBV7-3 ASSRTDRTGELF
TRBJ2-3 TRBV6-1 ASSEATSGFTDTQY
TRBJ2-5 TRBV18 ASSPPTTPGTQY
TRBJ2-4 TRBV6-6 ASSYPGEGNIQY
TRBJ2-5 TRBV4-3 ASSQAGLSPGETQY
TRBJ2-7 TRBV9 ASSSSGGPIYEQY
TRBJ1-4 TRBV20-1 SARGAGRLTNEKLF
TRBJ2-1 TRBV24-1 ATSDLRGQGVGNEQF